This T cell receptor beta chain was recorded in a study of blood T cell repertoires in COVID-19. Study at large: Acute and convalescent COVID-19 samples came from the United States, Italy and Spain. T cells, B-cell-depleted T cells, or PBMCs supplied cDNA or gDNA.

In the authors' methods: Reference gene primer amplification gave estimated nucleated cell counts. Repertoires were generated with immunoSEQ multiplex PCR, while TCRdb's copy carries only in-frame clones and drops some. V, J and clone size are taken as reported in that table, and D and trimming were inferred from the DNA itself. The sample consists of hundreds of thousands of clones, more than 70% of them appearing once. In germline, CDR1 is MNHEY, CDR2 SVGAGI. CDR3 length: 12 amino acids. V lost 6 bases to trimming and J lost 3 bases, with 8 bases between them. The rearrangement joins TRBV6-5 to TRBJ2-5; no reliable D call. The receptor was isolated from a man at least 80 years old with acute or convalescent COVID-19. Sequenced input: peripheral blood. The CDR3 DNA follows: TGTGCCAGCAGCTCCAGTGAAGAGACCCAGTACTTC. Encoded protein: CASSSSEETQYF.